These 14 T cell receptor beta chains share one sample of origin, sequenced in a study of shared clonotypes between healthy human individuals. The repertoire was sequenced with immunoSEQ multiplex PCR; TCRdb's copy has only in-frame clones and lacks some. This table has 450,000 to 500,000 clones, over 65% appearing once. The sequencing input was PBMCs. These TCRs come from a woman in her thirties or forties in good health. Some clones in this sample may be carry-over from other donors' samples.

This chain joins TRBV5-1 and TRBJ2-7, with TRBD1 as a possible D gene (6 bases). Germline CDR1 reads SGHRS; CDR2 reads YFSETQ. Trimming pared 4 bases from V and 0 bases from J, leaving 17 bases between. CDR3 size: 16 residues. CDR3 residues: CASSGSTGISSYEQYF. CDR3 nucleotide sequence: TGCGCCAGCAGCGGTTCTACAGGGATCAGCTCCTACGAGCAGTACTTC.

The CDR3 DNA follows: TGTGCCAGCAGCCCTGGTGGGAGCCAGTGGGAGACCCAGTACTTC. Translation gives CASSPGGSQWETQYF. The chain recombines TRBV7-2 with TRBJ2-5, with D tentatively TRBD2 (5 bases). Germline CDR1 reads SGHTA; CDR2 reads FQGNSA. This CDR3 is built from 15 residues. V dropped 5 bases and J dropped 5 bases, with 18 bases sitting between them.

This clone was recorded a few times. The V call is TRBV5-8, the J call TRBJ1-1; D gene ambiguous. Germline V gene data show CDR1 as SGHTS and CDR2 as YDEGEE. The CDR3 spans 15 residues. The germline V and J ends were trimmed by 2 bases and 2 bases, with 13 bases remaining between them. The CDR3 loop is CASSFFGSRNTEAFF. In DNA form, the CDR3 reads TGTGCCAGCAGCTTCTTTGGCAGCAGAAACACTGAAGCTTTCTTT. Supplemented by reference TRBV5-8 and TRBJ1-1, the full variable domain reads EAGVTQSPTHLIKTRGQQATLRCSPISGHTSVYWYQQALGLGLQFLLWYDEGEERNRGNFPPRFSGRQFPNYSSELNVNALELEDSALYLCASSFFGSRNTEAFFGQGTRLTVV.

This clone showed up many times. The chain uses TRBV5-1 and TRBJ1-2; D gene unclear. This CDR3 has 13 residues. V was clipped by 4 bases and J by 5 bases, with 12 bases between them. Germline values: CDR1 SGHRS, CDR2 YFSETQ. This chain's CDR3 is CASSGDSIYGYTF. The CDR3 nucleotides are TGCGCCAGCAGCGGGGATTCAATTTATGGCTACACCTTC.

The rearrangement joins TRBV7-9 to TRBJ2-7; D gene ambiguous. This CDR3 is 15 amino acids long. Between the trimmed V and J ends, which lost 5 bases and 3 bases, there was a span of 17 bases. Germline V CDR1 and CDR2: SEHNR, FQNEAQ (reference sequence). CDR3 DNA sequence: TGTGCCAGCAGCGCTCCGGGCGATAGAGACTACGAGCAGTACTTC. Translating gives CASSAPGDRDYEQYF.

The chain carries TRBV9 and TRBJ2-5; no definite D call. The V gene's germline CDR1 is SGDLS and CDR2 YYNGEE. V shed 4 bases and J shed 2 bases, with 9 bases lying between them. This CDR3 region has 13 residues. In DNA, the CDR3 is TGTGCCAGCAGCTTAAACGGGCAAGAGACCCAGTACTTC. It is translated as CASSLNGQETQYF.

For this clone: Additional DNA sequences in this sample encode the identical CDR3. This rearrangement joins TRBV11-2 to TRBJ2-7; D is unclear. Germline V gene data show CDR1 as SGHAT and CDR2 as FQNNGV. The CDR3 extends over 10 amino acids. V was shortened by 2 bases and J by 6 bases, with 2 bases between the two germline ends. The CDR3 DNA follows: TGTGCCAGCAGCTTACGCGAGCAGTACTTC. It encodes CASSLREQYF.

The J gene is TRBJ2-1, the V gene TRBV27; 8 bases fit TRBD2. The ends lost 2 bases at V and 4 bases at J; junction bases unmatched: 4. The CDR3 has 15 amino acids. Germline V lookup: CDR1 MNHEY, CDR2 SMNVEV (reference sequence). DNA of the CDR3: TGTGCCAGCAGTTTAGAGGGGACTAGATACAATGAGCAGTTCTTC. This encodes CASSLEGTRYNEQFF.

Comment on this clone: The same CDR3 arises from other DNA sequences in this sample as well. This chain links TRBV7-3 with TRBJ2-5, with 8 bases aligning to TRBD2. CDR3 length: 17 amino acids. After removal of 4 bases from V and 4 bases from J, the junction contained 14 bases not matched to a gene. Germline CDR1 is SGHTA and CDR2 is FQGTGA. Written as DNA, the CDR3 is TGTGCCAGCAGCTCAGGACTAGCAGGACGAGGAAGAGAGACCCAGTACTTC. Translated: CASSSGLAGRGRETQYF.

In DNA form, the CDR3 reads TGTGCCTGGAGTGTAGGTTGGGGGGCTGGAAACACCATATATTTT. Translating gives CAWSVGWGAGNTIYF. This chain uses TRBV30 with TRBJ1-3; D may be TRBD1 (5 bases). The V gene lost 0 bases and the J gene lost 2 bases, with 11 bases spanning the gap. CDR1 and CDR2 from the germline V gene are GTSNPN and SVGIG (reference sequence). This CDR3 is built from 15 residues.

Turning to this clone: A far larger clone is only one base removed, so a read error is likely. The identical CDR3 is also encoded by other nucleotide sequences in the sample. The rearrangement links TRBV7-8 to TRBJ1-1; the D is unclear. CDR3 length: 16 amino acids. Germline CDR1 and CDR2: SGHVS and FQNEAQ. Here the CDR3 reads CASSLDRVGWNTEAFF. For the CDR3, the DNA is TGTGCCAGCAGCTTGGACCGGGTTGGGTGGAACACTGAAGCTTTCTTC.

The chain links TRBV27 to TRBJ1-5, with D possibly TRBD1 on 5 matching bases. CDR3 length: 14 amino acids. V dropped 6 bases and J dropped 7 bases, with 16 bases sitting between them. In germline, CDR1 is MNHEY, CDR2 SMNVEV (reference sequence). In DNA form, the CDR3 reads TGTGCCAGCAGCCCCCTCGGGGGGGGACAGCCCCAGCATTTT. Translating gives CASSPLGGGQPQHF.

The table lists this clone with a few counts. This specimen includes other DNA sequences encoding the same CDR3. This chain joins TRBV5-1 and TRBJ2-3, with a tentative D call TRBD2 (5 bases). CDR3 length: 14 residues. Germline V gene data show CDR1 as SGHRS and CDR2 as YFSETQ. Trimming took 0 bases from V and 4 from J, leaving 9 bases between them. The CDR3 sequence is CASSLGGPADTQYF. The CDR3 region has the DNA TGCGCCAGCAGCTTGGGAGGGCCGGCAGATACGCAGTATTTT. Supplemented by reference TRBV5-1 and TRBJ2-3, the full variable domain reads KAGVTQTPRYLIKTRGQQVTLSCSPISGHRSVSWYQQTPGQGLQFLFEYFSETQRNKGNFPGRFSGRQFSNSRSEMNVSTLELGDSALYLCASSLGGPADTQYFGPGTRLTVL.

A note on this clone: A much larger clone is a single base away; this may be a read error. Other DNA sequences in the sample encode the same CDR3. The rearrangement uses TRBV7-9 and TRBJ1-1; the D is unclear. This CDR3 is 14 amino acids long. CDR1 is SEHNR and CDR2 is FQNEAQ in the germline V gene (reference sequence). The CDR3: CASSLGLMGAEAFF. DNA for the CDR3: TGTGCCAGCAGCTTAGGTCTGATGGGAGCTGAGGCTTTCTTT.